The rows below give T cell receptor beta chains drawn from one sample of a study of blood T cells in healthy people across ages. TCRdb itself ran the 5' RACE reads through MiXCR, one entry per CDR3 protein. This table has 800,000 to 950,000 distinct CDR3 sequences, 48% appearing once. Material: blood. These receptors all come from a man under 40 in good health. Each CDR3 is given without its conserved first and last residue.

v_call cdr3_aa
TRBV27 ASSSGPLGQAFSYEQY
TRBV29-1 SVRPARPSGTDTQY
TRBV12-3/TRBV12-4 ASRRGAGSYNEQF
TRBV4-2 ASSPGQGQRRGTEAF
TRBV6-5 ASGPGALNNSPLH
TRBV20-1 SAGGGGPNNEQF
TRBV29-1 SVDFPMVHNEQF
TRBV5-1 ASSLSGTEYEAF
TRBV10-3 AISGTSGGAGITYEQY
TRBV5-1 ASSDPSFGGTMETQY
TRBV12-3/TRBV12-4 ASSLSRDYKQY
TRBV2 ASSRQATNEKLF
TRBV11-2 ASSHPRGSGANVLT
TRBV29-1 SVGGTGGETQY
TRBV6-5 ASSFRGAEAYEQY
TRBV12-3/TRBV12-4 ASTLDTYNEQF
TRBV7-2 ASSLNGRLAKNIQY
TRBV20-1 SASPQGGANVLT
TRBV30 AWRPSFNEKLF
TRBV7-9 ASSLATSGVYEQY
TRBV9 ASSVRTGNDGYT
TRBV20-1 SARDYTGTNYGYT
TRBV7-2 ASSLAGYKGDLTDTQY
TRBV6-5 ASSYWDRSTYGYT
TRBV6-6 ASNDRDTEAF
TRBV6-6 ASKINTNTEAF
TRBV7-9 ASLDTRVPGELF